What follows describes a single TCR beta chain. TCRdb reprocessed the 5' RACE reads via MiXCR and lists one record per CDR3 protein. The sample includes a few hundred thousand distinct CDR3 sequences, 4.1% of them seen just once. The source of the sample is a study of T cells after yellow fever vaccination. J was trimmed by 3 bases and V by 5 bases; bases with no gene match: 10. The CDR3 totals 16 residues. The specimen was PBMCs, collected 5 days after the yellow fever booster vaccination. This clonotype was sampled from a man between 18 and 29 years old who received the YFV17D yellow fever vaccine. The V call is TRBV12-3 or TRBV12-4, the J call TRBJ1-2; 9 nucleotides agree with TRBD1. The CDR3 region has the DNA TGTGCCAGCAGTAAGGACCGGGACAGGGTTGACTATGGCTACACCTTC. It yields the protein CASSKDRDRVDYGYTF.